This TCR beta chain was identified in a study of CD8+CD57+ T cells in acquired aplastic anemia. For CDR3 and TCR beta VDJ profiling, genomic DNA was the template used. TCRdb called the reads again in MiXCR, with one record for every CDR3 protein. The sample lists hundreds of thousands of distinct CDR3 sequences; around 33% were seen once. Patients chosen for sequencing had CD8+CD57+ cells that had expanded, as shown by flow cytometry. This clonotype was picked up many times. Germline loops: CDR1 ENHRY, CDR2 SYGVKD. Trimming took 6 bases from V and 3 from J, leaving 11 bases between them. This CDR3 region has 13 residues.

The sequenced sample consisted of sorted CD4+, CD8+, or CD8+CD57+ T cells (not recorded which) from PBMCs. The rearrangement joins TRBV10-3 to TRBJ1-1; D is ambiguous. This TCR was sampled from a human donor with aplastic anemia. As DNA, the CDR3 is TGTGCCATCAGGGGAGACACTTACACTGAAGCTTTCTTT. Encoded protein: CAIRGDTYTEAFF.